This entry is about one TCR beta chain. Its antigen is unidentified. The entry originates in a study of T cell responses to AZD1222 COVID-19 vaccine. Study-wide results and caveats: Targets within unmutated variant regions were reportedly found for nearly half of spike-specific TCRs. Baseline antibody screening turned up just 6 or 7 seropositive AZD1222 recipients.

Here immunoSEQ multiplex PCR was the method, and the copy in TCRdb shows in-frame clones only, minus some. The table shows tens of thousands of clones, with about nine tenths occurring only once. Per germline, CDR1 LGHDT and CDR2 YNNKEL (reference sequence). Trimming shortened V by 3 bases and J by 5 bases, and 8 bases separated the two germline ends. CDR3 length: 13 amino acids. The gene calls are TRBV3-1 (or the pseudogene TRBV3-2) and TRBJ1-5; tentative D call: TRBD1 (5 bases). The TCR sequence derives from an adult in good health. This specimen was peripheral blood, taken on day 0 of MenACWY control vaccination. Written as DNA, the CDR3 is TGTGCCAGCAGCCAGGAACAGGATCAGCCCCAGCATTTT. It is translated as CASSQEQDQPQHF.